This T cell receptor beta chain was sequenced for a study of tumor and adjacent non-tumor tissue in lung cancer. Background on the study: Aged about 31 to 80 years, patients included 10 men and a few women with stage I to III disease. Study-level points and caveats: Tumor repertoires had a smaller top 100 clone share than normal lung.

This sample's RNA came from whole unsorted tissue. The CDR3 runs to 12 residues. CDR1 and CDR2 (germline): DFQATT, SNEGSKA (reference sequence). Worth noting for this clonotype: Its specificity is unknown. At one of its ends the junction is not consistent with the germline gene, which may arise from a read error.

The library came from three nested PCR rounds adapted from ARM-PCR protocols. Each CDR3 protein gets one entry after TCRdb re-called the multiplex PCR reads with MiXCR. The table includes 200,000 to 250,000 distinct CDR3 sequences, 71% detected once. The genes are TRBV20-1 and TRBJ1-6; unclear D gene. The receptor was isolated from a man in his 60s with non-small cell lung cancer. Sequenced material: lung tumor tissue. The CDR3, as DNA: TGCAGTGCTAGAAGGCAGGATTCAGCCCTCCACTTT. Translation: CSARRQDSALHF.